The TCR beta chain described here comes from a study of T cells in Graves' hyperthyroidism and ophthalmopathy. The CDR3 contains 13 residues. Trimming took 5 bases from V and 5 from J, leaving 15 bases between them. Germline V lookup: CDR1 SQVTM, CDR2 ANQGSEA. TCR beta CDR3 regions were amplified from RNA transcripts. HTBI primers were the set used in a first-round RT-PCR of the TCR CDR3. Each CDR3 protein gets one entry after TCRdb re-called the multiplex PCR reads with MiXCR. The sample holds under 250,000 distinct CDR3 sequences, around 25% seen once. Sequenced material: blood. The chain is built from TRBV29-1 and TRBJ1-1; tentatively, D is TRBD1 (6 bases). The sequence came from a woman aged 40 to 50 with Graves' ophthalmopathy. The CDR3, as DNA: TGCAGCGTTTACCGACAGGTAGAGACTGAAGCTTTCTTT. Encoded protein: CSVYRQVETEAFF.